The source of this T cell receptor (beta chain) is a study of HIV-infected children after antiretroviral therapy interruption. Sample treatment: PENTA 11 planned treatment interruption arm or continuous ART arm. The germline CDR1 and CDR2 sequences are LNHDA and SQIVND (reference sequence). Trimming removed 7 bases from V and 6 bases from J; junction bases left unmatched: 8. The CDR3 loop spans 13 amino acids. There are many counts of this clonotype. RNA-based 3' RACE libraries used unique molecular identifiers. TCRdb called the 3' RACE reads again in MiXCR, with one record for every CDR3 protein. The repertoire has more than 75,000 distinct CDR3 sequences, under 8% of them found once; the top ten carry roughly 1%.

This specimen consisted of CD45RA+ CD4+ T cells from PBMCs, pooled from several time points, obtained from a donor given antiretroviral therapy, either interrupted or continuous. Subset reported: naive CD4+ CD45RA+ CD45RO- T cells. This chain joins TRBV19 and TRBJ2-7; 8 nucleotides match TRBD1. The receptor was derived from a pool of human donors with HIV. The DNA for the CDR3 is TGTGCCAGTATTGGACAGGGACGGGGCGAGCAGTACTTC. It is translated as CASIGQGRGEQYF. The whole variable domain, remainder taken from reference TRBV19 and TRBJ2-7, is DGGITQSPKYLFRKEGQNVTLSCEQNLNHDAMYWYRQDPGQGLRLIYYSQIVNDFQKGDIAEGYSVSREKKESFPLTVTSAQKNPTAFYLCASIGQGRGEQYFGPGTRLTVT.